The 8 T cell receptor beta chains listed next were all sequenced from one sample in a study of blood T cell repertoires in COVID-19. The data were produced by immunoSEQ multiplex PCR, yet TCRdb's version contains in-frame clones alone and is incomplete. This table has approximately 97,000 clones, approximately 84% appearing once. The sequenced sample consisted of peripheral blood. The origin of the receptors is a man aged 35 to 55 with active or convalescent COVID-19.

This chain uses TRBV27 with TRBJ2-5, with D possibly matching TRBD2 (6 bases). The V end lost 2 bases, the J end lost 5 bases, and 15 bases lay between the germline ends. Germline V CDR1 and CDR2: MNHEY, SMNVEV (reference sequence). The CDR3 is made up of 15 amino acids. Here the CDR3 reads CASSLRLMEGETQYF. CDR3 coding DNA: TGTGCCAGCAGTTTACGGCTTATGGAGGGGGAGACCCAGTACTTC.

V and J are TRBV4-2 and TRBJ1-4; D call uncertain. The length of the CDR3 is 14 residues. Deletions cut 5 bases from V and 5 bases from J, with 12 bases between. Germline V gives CDR1 LGHNA, CDR2 YNFKEQ. The CDR3, as DNA: TGTGCCAGCAGCGAATCAGAACAGAATGAAAAACTGTTTTTT. Protein sequence: CASSESEQNEKLFF.

This rearrangement joins TRBV2 to TRBJ1-2, with D possibly TRBD1 on 5 matching bases. This CDR3 spans 14 amino acids. Deletions cut 4 bases from V and 4 bases from J, with 13 bases between. Germline CDR1 is SNHLY and CDR2 is FYNNEI. The CDR3 DNA is TGTGCCAGCAGTGCCCAGGGTCCCAGCTATGGCTACACCTTC. This sequence encodes CASSAQGPSYGYTF.

This CDR3 reads CASSSRGSTDTQYF. In DNA form, the CDR3 reads TGTGCCAGCAGCTCCCGGGGGAGCACAGATACGCAGTATTTT. The chain links TRBV7-3 to TRBJ2-3, with D perhaps matching TRBD2 (6 bases). The CDR3 is made up of 14 amino acids. Germline V CDR1 and CDR2: SGHTA, FQGTGA. V shed 4 bases and J shed 0 bases, with 8 bases lying between them.

This clone was counted between two and nine times. The chain couples TRBV27 to TRBJ1-1, with 9 positions matching TRBD1. Germline lookup yields CDR1 MNHEY and CDR2 SMNVEV (reference sequence). The trim removed 6 bases at V and 5 bases at J, leaving 10 bases unmatched. The CDR3 has 15 amino acids. CDR3 coding DNA: TGTGCCAGCAGACCTGCAGGGACAGGGAAGACTGAAGCTTTCTTT. Residues: CASRPAGTGKTEAFF.

This clone was detected only a few times. This chain joins TRBV24-1 and TRBJ2-1, with 16 nucleotides matching TRBD2. V shed 4 bases and J 7 bases; nucleotides not matched to a gene: 3. The CDR3 is 16 residues long. Germline V gives CDR1 KGHDR, CDR2 SFDVKD. CDR3 nucleotides: TGTGCCACCAGTGACGCGGGACTAGCGGGGGGGAATGAGCAGTTCTTC. It codes for CATSDAGLAGGNEQFF.

The chain has TRBV12-3 or TRBV12-4 and TRBJ1-1, with 7 bases identical to TRBD1. There are 11 residues in the CDR3. V dropped 8 bases and J dropped 5; count of bases not matched to a gene: 2. The CDR3: CASSGGTEAFF. Written as DNA, the CDR3 is TGTGCCAGCTCAGGGGGTACTGAAGCTTTCTTT.

The CDR3, as DNA: TGTGCCAGCAGCCACGGGAGAGACACTGAAGCTTTCTTT. As protein: CASSHGRDTEAFF. The chain carries TRBV3-1 (or the pseudogene TRBV3-2) and TRBJ1-1; unclear D gene. Germline CDR1 reads LGHDT; CDR2 reads YNNKEL (reference sequence). The CDR3 is 13 residues long. Trimming took 3 bases from V and 3 from J, leaving 8 bases between them.